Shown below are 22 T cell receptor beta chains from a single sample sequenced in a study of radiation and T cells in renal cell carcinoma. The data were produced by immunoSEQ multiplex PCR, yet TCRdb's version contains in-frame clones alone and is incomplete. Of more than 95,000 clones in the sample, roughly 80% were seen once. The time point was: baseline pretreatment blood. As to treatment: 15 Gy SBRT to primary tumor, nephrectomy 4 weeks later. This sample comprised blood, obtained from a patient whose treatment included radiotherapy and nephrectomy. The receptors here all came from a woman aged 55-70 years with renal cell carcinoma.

The CDR3 DNA reads as TGCAGCGTGACAGGGGCGGTAGGGACCCAGTACTTC. Translating gives CSVTGAVGTQYF. The chain joins TRBV29-1 to TRBJ2-5; 8 bases are a match to TRBD1. The V gene's germline CDR1 is SQVTM and CDR2 ANQGSEA. The V segment lost 6 bases and the J segment 7 bases; nucleotides outside the gene matches: 7. The CDR3 is made up of 12 amino acids.

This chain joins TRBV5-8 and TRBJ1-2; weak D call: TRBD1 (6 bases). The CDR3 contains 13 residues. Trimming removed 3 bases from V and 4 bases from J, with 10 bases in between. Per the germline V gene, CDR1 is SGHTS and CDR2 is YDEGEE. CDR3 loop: CASSSGAAYGYTF. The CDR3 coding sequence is TGTGCCAGCAGCTCGGGGGCGGCCTATGGCTACACCTTC.

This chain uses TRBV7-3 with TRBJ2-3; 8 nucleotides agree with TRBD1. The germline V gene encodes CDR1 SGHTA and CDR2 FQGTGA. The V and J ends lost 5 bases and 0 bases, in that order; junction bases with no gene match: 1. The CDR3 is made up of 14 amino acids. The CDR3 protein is CASSRTGSTDTQYF. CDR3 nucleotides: TGTGCCAGCAGCCGGACAGGGAGCACAGATACGCAGTATTTT.

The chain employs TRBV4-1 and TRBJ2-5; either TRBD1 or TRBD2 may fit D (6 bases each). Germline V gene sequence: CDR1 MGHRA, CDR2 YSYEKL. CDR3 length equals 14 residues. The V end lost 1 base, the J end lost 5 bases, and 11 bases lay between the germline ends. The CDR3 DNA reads TGCGCCAGCAGCCAAGTGGGGGGCGATGAGACCCAGTACTTC. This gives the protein CASSQVGGDETQYF.

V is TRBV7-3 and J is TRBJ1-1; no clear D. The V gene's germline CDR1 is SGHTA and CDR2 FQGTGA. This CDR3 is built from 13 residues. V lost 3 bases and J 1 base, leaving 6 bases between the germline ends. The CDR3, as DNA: TGTGCCAGCAGCTTCTCCGGGAACACTGAAGCTTTCTTT. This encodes CASSFSGNTEAFF. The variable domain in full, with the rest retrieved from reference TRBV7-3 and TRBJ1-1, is GAGVSQTPSNKVTEKGKYVELRCDPISGHTALYWYRQSLGQGPEFLIYFQGTGAADDSGLPNDRFFAVRPEGSVSTLKIQRTERGDSAVYLCASSFSGNTEAFFGQGTRLTVV.

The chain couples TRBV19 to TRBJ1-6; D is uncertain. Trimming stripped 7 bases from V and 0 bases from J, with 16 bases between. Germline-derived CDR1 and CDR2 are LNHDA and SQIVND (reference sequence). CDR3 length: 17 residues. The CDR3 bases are TGTGCCAGTACCCCTAGAGGCGCGGGCTCCTATAATTCACCCCTCCACTTT. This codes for CASTPRGAGSYNSPLHF.

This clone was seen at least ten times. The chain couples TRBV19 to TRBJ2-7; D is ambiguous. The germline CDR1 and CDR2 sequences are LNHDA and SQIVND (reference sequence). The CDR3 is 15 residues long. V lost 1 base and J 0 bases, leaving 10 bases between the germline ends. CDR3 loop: CASSIAGRSSYEQYF. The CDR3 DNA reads TGTGCCAGTAGTATAGCGGGTCGAAGCTCCTACGAGCAGTACTTC.

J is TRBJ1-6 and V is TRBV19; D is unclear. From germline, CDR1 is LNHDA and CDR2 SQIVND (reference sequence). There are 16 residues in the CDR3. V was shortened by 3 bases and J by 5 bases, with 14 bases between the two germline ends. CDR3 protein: CASSIGGGRNNSPLHF. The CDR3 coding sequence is TGTGCCAGTAGTATCGGCGGCGGGAGAAATAATTCACCCCTCCACTTT.

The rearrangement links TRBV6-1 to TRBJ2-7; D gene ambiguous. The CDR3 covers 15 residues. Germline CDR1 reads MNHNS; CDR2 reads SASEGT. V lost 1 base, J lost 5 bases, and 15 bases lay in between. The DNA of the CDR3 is TGTGCCAGCAGTGAAGTAGGCCCCACCCCCGACGAGCAGTACTTC. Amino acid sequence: CASSEVGPTPDEQYF.

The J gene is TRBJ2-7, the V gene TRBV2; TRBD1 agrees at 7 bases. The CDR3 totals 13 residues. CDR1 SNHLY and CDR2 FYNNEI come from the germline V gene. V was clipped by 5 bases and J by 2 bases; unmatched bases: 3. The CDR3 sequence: CASSWDSTYEQYF. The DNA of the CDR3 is TGTGCCAGCAGTTGGGACAGTACCTACGAGCAGTACTTC.

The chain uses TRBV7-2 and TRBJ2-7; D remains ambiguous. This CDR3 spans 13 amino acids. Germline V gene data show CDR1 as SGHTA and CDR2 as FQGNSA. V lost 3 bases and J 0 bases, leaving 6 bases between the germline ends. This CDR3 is CASSFSSSYEQYF. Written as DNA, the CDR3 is TGTGCCAGCAGCTTTTCCAGCTCCTACGAGCAGTACTTC.

The CDR3 loop is CASSGKGAYEQYF. CDR3 nucleotide sequence: TGTGCCAGCAGCGGCAAGGGGGCCTACGAGCAGTACTTC. The chain has TRBV7-9 and TRBJ2-7, with D tentatively TRBD1 (6 bases). CDR1 and CDR2 (germline): SEHNR, FQNEAQ (reference sequence). V shed 5 bases and J shed 2 bases, with 10 bases lying between them. CDR3 length equals 13 residues.

The DNA of the CDR3 is TGCAGTGCTAGTCGAGCGGGTGAGCAGTACTTC. As protein: CSASRAGEQYF. The chain links TRBV20-1 to TRBJ2-7; tentatively, D is TRBD2 (6 bases). Trimming shortened V by 3 bases and J by 7 bases, and 10 bases separated the two germline ends. CDR3 length: 11 residues. Per germline, CDR1 DFQATT and CDR2 SNEGSKA (reference sequence).

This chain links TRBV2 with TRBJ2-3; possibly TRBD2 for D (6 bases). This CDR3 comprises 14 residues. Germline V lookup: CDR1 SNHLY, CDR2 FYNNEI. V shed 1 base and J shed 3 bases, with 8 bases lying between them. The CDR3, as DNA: TGTGCCAGCAGTGAAGGGCTAGCGACAGATACGCAGTATTTT. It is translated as CASSEGLATDTQYF.

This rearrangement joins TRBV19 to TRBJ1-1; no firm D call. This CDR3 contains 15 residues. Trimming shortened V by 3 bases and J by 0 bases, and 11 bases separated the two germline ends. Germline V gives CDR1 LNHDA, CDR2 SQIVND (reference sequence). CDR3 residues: CASSMWSSVNTEAFF. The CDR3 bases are TGTGCCAGTAGTATGTGGAGCAGCGTGAACACTGAAGCTTTCTTT.

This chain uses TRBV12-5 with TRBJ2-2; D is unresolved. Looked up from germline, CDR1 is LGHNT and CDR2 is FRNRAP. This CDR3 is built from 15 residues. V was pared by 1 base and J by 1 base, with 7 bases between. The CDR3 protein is CASGLDQVNTGELFF. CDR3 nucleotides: TGTGCTAGTGGTTTGGATCAGGTGAACACCGGGGAGCTGTTTTTT.

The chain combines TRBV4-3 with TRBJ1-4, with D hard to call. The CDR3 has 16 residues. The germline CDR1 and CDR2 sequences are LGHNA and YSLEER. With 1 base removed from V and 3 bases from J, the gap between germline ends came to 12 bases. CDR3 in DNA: TGCGCCAGCAGCCAAGGATCTGAAAGGGCTAATGAAAAACTGTTTTTT. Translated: CASSQGSERANEKLFF.

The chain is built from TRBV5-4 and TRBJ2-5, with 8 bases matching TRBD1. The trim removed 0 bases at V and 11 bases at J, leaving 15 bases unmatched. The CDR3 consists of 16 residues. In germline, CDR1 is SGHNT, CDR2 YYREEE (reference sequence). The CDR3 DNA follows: TGTGCCAGCAGCTTGGGGGCCCCGGGACAGGCCTTGGAGCAGTACTTC. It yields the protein CASSLGAPGQALEQYF. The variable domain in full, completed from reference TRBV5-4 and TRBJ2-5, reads ETGVTQSPTHLIKTRGQQVTLRCSSQSGHNTVSWYQQALGQGPQFIFQYYREEENGRGNFPPRFSGLQFPNYSSELNVNALELDDSALYLCASSLGAPGQALEQYFGPGTRLLVL.

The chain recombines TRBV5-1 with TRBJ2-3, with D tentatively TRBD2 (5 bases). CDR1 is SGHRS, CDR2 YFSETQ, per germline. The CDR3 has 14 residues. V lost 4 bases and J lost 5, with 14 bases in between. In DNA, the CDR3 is TGCGCCAGCAGCGTAACCGGGATACTAGATACGCAGTATTTT. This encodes CASSVTGILDTQYF.

The CDR3 is CASSLESYYGTQYF. CDR3 DNA sequence: TGTGCCAGCAGCTTAGAGTCTTATTATGGTACGCAGTATTTT. The chain uses TRBV5-8 and TRBJ2-3; unclear D gene. Germline V gives CDR1 SGHTS, CDR2 YDEGEE. V lost 2 bases and J lost 8, with 15 bases in between. CDR3 length: 14 residues.

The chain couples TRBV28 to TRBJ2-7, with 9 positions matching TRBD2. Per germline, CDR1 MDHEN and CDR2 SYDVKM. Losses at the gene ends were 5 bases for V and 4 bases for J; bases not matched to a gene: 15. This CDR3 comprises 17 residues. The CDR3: CASSHSLSGSPLYEQYF. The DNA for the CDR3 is TGTGCCAGCAGTCATTCCCTTAGCGGGAGTCCCCTTTACGAGCAGTACTTC.

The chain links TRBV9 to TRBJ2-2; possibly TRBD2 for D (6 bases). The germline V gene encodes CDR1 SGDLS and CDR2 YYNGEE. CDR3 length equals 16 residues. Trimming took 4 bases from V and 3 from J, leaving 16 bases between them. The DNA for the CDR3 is TGTGCCAGCAGCCCCCGAGGACGGGAGTACACCGGGGAGCTGTTTTTT. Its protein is CASSPRGREYTGELFF.